A selection of T cell receptor beta chains follows, all from one sample in a study of radiation and T cells in renal cell carcinoma. Some clones are missing from TCRdb's copy, which holds only in-frame ones; the method was immunoSEQ multiplex PCR. Of just under 80,000 clones detected, just over 85% appear once; the ten largest clones hold 20% to 25%. The specimen comprised blood, sampled from a patient whose treatment included radiotherapy and nephrectomy. The receptor source for this set is a woman aged 45-60 years with renal cell carcinoma. Both conserved end residues are part of each CDR3. D genes are given only for firm matches. Some rows mark clone size as missing; the rest say once, few, many or name a class of expanded clone.

TRBJ1-1 | NA | few | TRBV19 | CASSEQVNTEAFF | TGTGCCAGTAGTGAACAGGTGAACACTGAAGCTTTCTTT
TRBJ2-3 | TRBD1 | NA | TRBV5-1 | CASSSHRGTFTDTQYF | TGCGCCAGCAGCTCGCACAGGGGGACCTTCACAGATACGCAGTATTTT
TRBJ1-4 | NA | NA | TRBV28 | CASSFGAGVVGGGEKLFF | TGTGCCAGCAGTTTTGGGGCAGGGGTCGTCGGTGGCGGTGAAAAACTGTTTTTT
TRBJ1-1 | NA | NA | TRBV25-1 | CASSDSRNPNTEAFF | TGTGCCAGCAGTGACTCCAGGAACCCGAACACTGAAGCTTTCTTT
TRBJ1-5 | NA | NA | TRBV10-1 | CASSLTHQPQHF | TGCGCCAGCAGTCTGACTCATCAGCCCCAGCATTTT
TRBJ1-2 | NA | NA | TRBV5-6 | CASSLVSGHYGYTF | TGTGCCAGCAGCTTGGTGTCGGGACACTATGGCTACACCTTC
TRBJ2-7 | NA | NA | TRBV7-8 | CASAQTYEQYF | TGTGCTAGCGCGCAAACCTACGAGCAGTACTTC
TRBJ2-3 | NA | NA | TRBV5-1 | CASSLAGDTDTQYF | TGCGCCAGCAGCTTGGCGGGAGATACAGATACGCAGTATTTT
TRBJ2-7 | NA | NA | TRBV5-1 | CASSLSAYEQYF | TGCGCCAGCAGCTTATCGGCCTACGAGCAGTACTTC
TRBJ1-4 | NA | few | TRBV28 | CASSLGRSLNEKLFF | TGTGCCAGCAGTTTAGGGCGCAGCCTTAATGAAAAACTGTTTTTT
TRBJ2-3 | TRBD2 | NA | TRBV10-3 | CAISEQTGTRTDTQYF | TGTGCCATCAGTGAGCAGACCGGGACTAGAACAGATACGCAGTATTTT
TRBJ1-3 | NA | NA | TRBV6-1 | CASSEHAGSGNTIYF | TGTGCCAGCAGTGAACACGCGGGGTCCGGAAACACCATATATTTT